This entry is about one T cell receptor beta chain. The target antigen is unknown. These data belong to a study of cytomegalovirus exposure and HLA in healthy donors. Study findings and constraints: The listing of 150 to 200 TCR beta chains classed them as cytomegalovirus-associated.

PCR used 60 Vbeta primers and 13 Jbeta primers. Measured with immunoSEQ multiplex PCR; TCRdb has only the in-frame clones, and not every one. The sample has fewer than 200,000 clones, approximately 78% seen once; the top ten hold approximately 0.87%. Germline assignment: CDR1 MRHNA and CDR2 SNTAGT. This CDR3 spans 16 amino acids. J lost 8 bases, V lost 0 bases, and 11 bases had no gene match. The clonotype was recovered from a girl aged 2 to 10 in good health and CMV-seropositive. This chain joins TRBV6-4 and TRBJ1-1; 8 positions match TRBD1. The source material was PBMCs. This CDR3 is CASSDSLGTGAPEAFF. CDR3 bases: TGTGCCAGCAGTGACTCTTTAGGGACAGGAGCTCCCGAAGCTTTCTTT.